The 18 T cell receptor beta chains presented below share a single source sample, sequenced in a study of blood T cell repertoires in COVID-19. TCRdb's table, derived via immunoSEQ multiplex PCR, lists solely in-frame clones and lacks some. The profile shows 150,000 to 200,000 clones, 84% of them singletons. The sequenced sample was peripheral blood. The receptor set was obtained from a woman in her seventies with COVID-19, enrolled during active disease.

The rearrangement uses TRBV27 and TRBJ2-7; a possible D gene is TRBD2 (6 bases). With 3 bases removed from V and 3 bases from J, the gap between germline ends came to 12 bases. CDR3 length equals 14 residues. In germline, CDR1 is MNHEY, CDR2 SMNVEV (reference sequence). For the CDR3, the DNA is TGTGCCAGCAGTTTCTCCGGGGAGGACTACGAGCAGTACTTC. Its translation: CASSFSGEDYEQYF.

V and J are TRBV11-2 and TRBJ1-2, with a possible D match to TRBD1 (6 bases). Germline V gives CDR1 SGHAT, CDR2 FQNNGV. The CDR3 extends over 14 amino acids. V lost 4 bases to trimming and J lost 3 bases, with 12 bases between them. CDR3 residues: CASSWLQGYYGYTF. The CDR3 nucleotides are TGTGCCAGCAGCTGGCTACAGGGATACTATGGCTACACCTTC.

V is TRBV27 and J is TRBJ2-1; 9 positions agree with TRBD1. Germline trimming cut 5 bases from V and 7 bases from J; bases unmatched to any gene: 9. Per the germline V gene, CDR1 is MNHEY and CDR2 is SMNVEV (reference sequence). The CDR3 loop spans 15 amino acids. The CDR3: CASSHGDRDFNEQFF. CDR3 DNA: TGTGCCAGCAGTCATGGGGACAGGGATTTTAATGAGCAGTTCTTC.

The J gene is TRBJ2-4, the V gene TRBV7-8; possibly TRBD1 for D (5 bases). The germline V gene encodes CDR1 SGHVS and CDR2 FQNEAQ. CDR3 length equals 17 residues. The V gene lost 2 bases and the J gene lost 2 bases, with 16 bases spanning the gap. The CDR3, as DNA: TGTGCCAGCAGCTTAAGGGCCGGCATGGACACCAAAAACATTCAGTACTTC. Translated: CASSLRAGMDTKNIQYF.

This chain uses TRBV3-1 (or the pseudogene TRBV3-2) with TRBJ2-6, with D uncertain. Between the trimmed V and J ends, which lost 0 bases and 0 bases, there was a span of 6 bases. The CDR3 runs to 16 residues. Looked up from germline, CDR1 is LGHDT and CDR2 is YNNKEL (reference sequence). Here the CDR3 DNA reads TGTGCCAGCAGCCAAGATTGGGCCTCTGGGGCCAACGTCCTGACTTTC. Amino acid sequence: CASSQDWASGANVLTF.

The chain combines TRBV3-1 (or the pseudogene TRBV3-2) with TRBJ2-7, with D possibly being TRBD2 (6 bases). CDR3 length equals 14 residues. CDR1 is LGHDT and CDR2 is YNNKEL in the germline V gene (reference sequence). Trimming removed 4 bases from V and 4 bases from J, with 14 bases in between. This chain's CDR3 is CASSPGLTIYEQYF. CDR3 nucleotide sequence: TGTGCCAGCAGCCCGGGACTCACAATTTACGAGCAGTACTTC.

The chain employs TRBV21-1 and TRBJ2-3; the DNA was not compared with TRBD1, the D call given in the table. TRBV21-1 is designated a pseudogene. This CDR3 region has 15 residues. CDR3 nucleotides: TGTGCCAGCAAAGAAGCTAAGGGGGTTTGGAATACGCAGTATTTT. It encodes CASKEAKGVWNTQYF.

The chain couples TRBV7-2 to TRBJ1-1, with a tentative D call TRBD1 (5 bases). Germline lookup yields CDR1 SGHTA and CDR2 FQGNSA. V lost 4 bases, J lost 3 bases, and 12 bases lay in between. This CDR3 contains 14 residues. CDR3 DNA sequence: TGTGCCAGCAGCTCCTATACGGGGGACACTGAAGCTTTCTTT. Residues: CASSSYTGDTEAFF.

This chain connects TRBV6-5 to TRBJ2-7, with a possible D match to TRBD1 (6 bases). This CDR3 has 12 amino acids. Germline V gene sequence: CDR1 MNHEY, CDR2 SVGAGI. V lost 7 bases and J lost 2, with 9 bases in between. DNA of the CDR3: TGTGCCAGCATCGGACAGCCCTACGAGCAGTACTTC. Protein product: CASIGQPYEQYF.

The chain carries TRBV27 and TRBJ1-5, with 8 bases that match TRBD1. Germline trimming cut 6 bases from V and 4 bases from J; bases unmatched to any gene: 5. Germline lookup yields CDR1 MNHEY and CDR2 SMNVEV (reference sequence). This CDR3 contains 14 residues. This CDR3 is CASSQDRVNQPQHF. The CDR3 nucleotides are TGTGCCAGCAGCCAGGACAGGGTAAATCAGCCCCAGCATTTT.

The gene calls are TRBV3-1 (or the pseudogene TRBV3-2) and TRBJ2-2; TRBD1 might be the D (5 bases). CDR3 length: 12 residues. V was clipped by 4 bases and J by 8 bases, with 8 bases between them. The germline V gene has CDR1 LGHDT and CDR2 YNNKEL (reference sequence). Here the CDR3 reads CASSPRAGELFF. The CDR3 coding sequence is TGTGCCAGCAGCCCCAGGGCTGGGGAGCTGTTTTTT.

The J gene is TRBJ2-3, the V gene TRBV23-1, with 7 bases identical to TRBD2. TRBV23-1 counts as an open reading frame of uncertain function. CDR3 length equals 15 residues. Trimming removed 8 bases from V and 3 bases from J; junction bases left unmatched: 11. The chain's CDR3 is CASSGLGIWTDTQYF. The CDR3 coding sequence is TGCGCCAGCTCTGGACTAGGGATTTGGACAGATACGCAGTATTTT.

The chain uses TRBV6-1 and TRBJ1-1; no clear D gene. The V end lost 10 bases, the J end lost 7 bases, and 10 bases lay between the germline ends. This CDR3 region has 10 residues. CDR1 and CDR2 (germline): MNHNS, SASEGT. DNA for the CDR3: TGTGCCATCCAAGAGGGTGAAGCTTTCTTT. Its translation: CAIQEGEAFF.

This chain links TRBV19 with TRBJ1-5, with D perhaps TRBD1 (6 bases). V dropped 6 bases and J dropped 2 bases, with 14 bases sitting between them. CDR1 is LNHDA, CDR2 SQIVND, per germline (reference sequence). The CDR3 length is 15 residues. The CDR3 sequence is CASSWGRGGNQPQHF. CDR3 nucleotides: TGTGCCAGTAGCTGGGGCAGGGGTGGCAATCAGCCCCAGCATTTT.

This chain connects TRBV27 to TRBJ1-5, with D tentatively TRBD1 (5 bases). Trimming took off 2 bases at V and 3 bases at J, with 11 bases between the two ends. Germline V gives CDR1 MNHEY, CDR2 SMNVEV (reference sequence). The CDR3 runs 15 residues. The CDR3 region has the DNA TGTGCCAGCAGTTTAAGACAGACCACCAATCAGCCCCAGCATTTT. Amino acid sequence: CASSLRQTTNQPQHF.

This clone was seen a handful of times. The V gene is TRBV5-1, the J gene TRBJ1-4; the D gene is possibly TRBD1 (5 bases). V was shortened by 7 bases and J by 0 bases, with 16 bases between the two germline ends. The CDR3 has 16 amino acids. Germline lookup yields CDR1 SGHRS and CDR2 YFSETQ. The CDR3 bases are TGCGCCAGCTTCCCTGGGGGGGGAACAACTAATGAAAAACTGTTTTTT. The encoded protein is CASFPGGGTTNEKLFF.

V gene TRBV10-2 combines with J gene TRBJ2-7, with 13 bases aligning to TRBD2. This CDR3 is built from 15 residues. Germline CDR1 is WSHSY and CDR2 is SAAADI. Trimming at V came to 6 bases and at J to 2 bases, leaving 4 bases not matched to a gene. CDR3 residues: CASRAGTSGAYEQYF. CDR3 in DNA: TGCGCCAGCAGGGCCGGGACTAGCGGGGCCTACGAGCAGTACTTC.

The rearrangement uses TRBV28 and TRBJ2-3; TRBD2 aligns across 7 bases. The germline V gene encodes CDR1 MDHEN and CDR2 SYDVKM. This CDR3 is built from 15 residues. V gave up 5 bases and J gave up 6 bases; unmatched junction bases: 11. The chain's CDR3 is CASSPPAGLGDTQYF. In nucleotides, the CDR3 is TGTGCCAGCAGTCCGCCAGCGGGGTTAGGGGATACGCAGTATTTT.